This T cell receptor (beta chain) derives from a study of TIL therapy for anti-PD-1-resistant metastatic lung cancer. Per germline, CDR1 SGHAT and CDR2 FQNNGV. Trimming left V 3 bases short and J 4 bases short, with 15 bases between. The CDR3 spans 15 residues. Sequencing used immunoSEQ v3. The repertoire was sequenced with immunoSEQ multiplex PCR; TCRdb's copy has only in-frame clones and lacks some. The table records 36,000 or so clones, over 70% of them present only once. Time point noted: pre-treatment sample, taken before nivolumab and TIL therapy. The chain carries TRBV11-2 and TRBJ2-5; possibly TRBD2 for D (7 bases). This TCR was recovered from a person between 25 and 79 years old with non-small cell lung cancer. Sequencing was performed on blood, taken at baseline. The CDR3 region is CASSFGGGDVETQYF. The CDR3, as DNA: TGTGCCAGCAGCTTTGGAGGGGGGGATGTAGAGACCCAGTACTTC.